This T cell receptor beta chain comes out of a study of cytotoxic CD8 clonotypes in ibrutinib-treated CLL (dated by TCRdb to 2020 to 2022). Regarding the study in general: The cohort was composed of 11 relapsed/refractory and 15 treatment-naive patients; IGHV unmutated status was identified in some 17 patients. All remission and progressive disease samples were collected while patients were still receiving ibrutinib. Response samples were obtained after a median of around eleven months of treatment, with a range of about 6 to 40 months. Of the approximately 94 people in the trial, 25 to 30 had longitudinal samples available. Responses were partial in 25 or so patients and complete in 2; after median around 66 months follow-up, about 15 stayed in remission and roughly twelve progressed. Cryopreserved peripheral blood mononuclear cells were collected at three points: before therapy, at response, and at either sustained remission or disease progression. An average of 255,043 productive templates and some 100,000 productive rearrangements was obtained per sample.

The CDR3 runs 15 residues from the cysteine to the phenylalanine. Of all the DNA, just the CDR3 is kept, 45 bases in frame from base 1. V sheds 0 bases and J sheds 7 bases, leaving 15 bases between their ends. Taken from the germline V gene, the CDR1 and CDR2 loops are LGHNA and YNFKEQ. Each clonotype received, on average, around 10x coverage in deep resolution sequencing performed on a MiSeq, where the target depth lay between 1 in 1 million and 1 in 200,000 T cells. The immunoSEQ hsTCRB Kit was used to generate the TCR beta libraries. The published analysis was carried out like this. Data were analyzed with ImmunoSEQ Data Assistant and ImmunoSEQ Analyzer, with V, D and J genes assigned per IMGT definitions. Clonality, which ranges from 0 to 1, was calculated by subtracting the normalized Shannon entropy of productive rearrangement frequencies from one. Only overrepresented clonotypes making up at least 0.05% of the repertoire of each patient were included in the public clonotype analysis. About a dozen repertoires from age-matched healthy donors, obtained from immuneACCESS, served as clonality controls. TCRdb limited this immuneACCESS table to in-frame rearrangements with V and J called. A share of clones is missing; checked studies link under half to unresolved V genes, and the rest is unexplained. From that table come the V and J calls and clone size; the DNA was used to work out D and trimming. The sample table shows roughly 170,000 clones, and approximately 80% are seen once. 4.6% of the sample belongs to the ten largest clones.

The sample's time point, from its label and the paper: approximately 25 months on ibrutinib. For TCR beta library preparation, roughly 2 micrograms of genomic DNA were isolated from cryopreserved PBMCs. Longitudinal blood samples from CLL patients on ibrutinib monotherapy underwent high-throughput TCR beta sequencing. The patients took part in an open-label, single-center phase 2 trial of ibrutinib monotherapy. Overall study results and their limits: Baseline clonality was found to be higher than that of age-matched healthy donors and was strongly correlated with circulating CD8+ T-cell counts. Public clonotypes were found to be uncommon and were observed to contract or remain stable during treatment; the increase in clonality was shown to reflect expansion of private clonotypes at ibrutinib response. Clonality increased at ibrutinib response, stayed stable in sustained remission, and fell back toward baseline at progression. Sampling times were not matched between patients in sustained remission and patients whose disease was progressing, and lymph node repertoires were not examined.

For this clone: The antigen this receptor binds is unknown. No quality values exist for individual bases; no much larger clone is one base distant.

This receptor was obtained from a human donor with chronic lymphocytic leukemia. This material consisted of PBMCs, taken after 24 months of ibrutinib treatment. The V and J genes are TRBV4-2 and TRBJ1-2; the D segment could be TRBD1, given 5 matching bases. The nucleotide sequence is TGTGCCAGCAGCCAAGAGTTGGGGCAGGGAGGTGGCTACACCTTC. It specifies CASSQELGQGGGYTF.